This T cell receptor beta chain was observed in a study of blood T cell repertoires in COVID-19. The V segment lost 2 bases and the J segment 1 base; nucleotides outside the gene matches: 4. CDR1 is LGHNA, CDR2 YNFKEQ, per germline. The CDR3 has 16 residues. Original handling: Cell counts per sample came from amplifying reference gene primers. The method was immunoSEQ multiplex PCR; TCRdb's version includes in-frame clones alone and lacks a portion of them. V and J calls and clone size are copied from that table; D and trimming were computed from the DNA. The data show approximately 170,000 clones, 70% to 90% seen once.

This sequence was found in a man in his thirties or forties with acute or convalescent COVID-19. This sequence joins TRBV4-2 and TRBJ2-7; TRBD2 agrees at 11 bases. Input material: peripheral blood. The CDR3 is CASSQSGTSGSYEQYF. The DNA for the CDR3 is TGTGCCAGCAGCCAATCCGGGACTAGCGGTTCCTACGAGCAGTACTTC.